Listed below are T cell receptor beta chains from one sample, sequenced in a study of T cells in tuberculosis. The data were produced by immunoSEQ multiplex PCR, yet TCRdb's version contains in-frame clones alone and is incomplete. In the table there are about 34,000 clones, more than 85% of which are singletons. Sample: PBMCs, taken at tuberculosis diagnosis. These receptors were collected from an adult with tuberculosis. The CDR3 runs from the conserved cysteine through the conserved F or W. The D gene is left open where the match is weak. Not every row has a clone size; where given, it reads once, few, many or a size class.

size,length,J,V,D,CDR3,DNA
few,15,TRBJ2-1,TRBV2,TRBD1,CASQRTGGAYNEQFF,TGTGCCAGCCAAAGGACAGGGGGCGCCTACAATGAGCAGTTCTTC
few,15,TRBJ1-2,TRBV11-2,NA,CASSLGAGASYGYTF,TGTGCCAGCAGCTTAGGCGCAGGGGCATCCTATGGCTACACCTTC
NA,14,TRBJ1-2,TRBV11-2,NA,CASSPRDFSYGYTF,TGTGCCAGCAGCCCTCGGGACTTCTCCTATGGCTACACCTTC
once,12,TRBJ2-6,TRBV30,NA,CAWSAGANVLTF,TGTGCCTGGTCTGCTGGGGCCAACGTCCTGACTTTC
NA,16,TRBJ2-5,TRBV7-2,TRBD2,CASSSKGLAGAETQYF,TGTGCCAGCAGCTCCAAGGGACTAGCGGGAGCGGAGACCCAGTACTTC
NA,14,TRBJ2-7,TRBV5-6,NA,CASTMEGATYEQYF,TGTGCCAGCACCATGGAAGGGGCGACCTACGAGCAGTACTTC
once,15,TRBJ2-2,TRBV9,NA,CASRLGRQYTGELFF,TGTGCCAGCAGGTTGGGAAGACAGTACACCGGGGAGCTGTTTTTT
once,17,TRBJ2-3,TRBV7-9,NA,CASSRIEELASTDTQYF,TGTGCCAGCAGCCGAATCGAGGAGTTGGCGAGCACAGATACGCAGTATTTT
NA,15,TRBJ2-7,TRBV19,NA,CASSSPGHVAYEQYF,TGTGCCAGTAGTTCTCCGGGACACGTAGCCTACGAGCAGTACTTC
NA,14,TRBJ2-7,TRBV5-6,TRBD1,CASSPGQGYYEQYF,TGTGCCAGCAGTCCGGGACAGGGGTACTACGAGCAGTACTTC
NA,13,TRBJ1-2,TRBV19,NA,CASSIEDTYGYTF,TGTGCCAGTAGTATAGAAGACACCTATGGCTACACCTTC
NA,15,TRBJ1-2,TRBV11-2,TRBD1,CASSLIPGTVYGYTF,TGTGCCAGCAGCTTAATCCCCGGGACAGTCTATGGCTACACCTTC
NA,15,TRBJ1-1,TRBV28,NA,CASSLSQGMNTEAFF,TGTGCCAGCAGTTTGAGCCAGGGGATGAACACTGAAGCTTTCTTT
NA,14,TRBJ1-2,TRBV7-3,TRBD1,CASSQDTGGYGYTF,TGTGCCAGCAGCCAAGACACAGGGGGCTATGGCTACACCTTC
once,16,TRBJ1-4,TRBV7-4,NA,CASSLGTGTTNEKLFF,TGTGCCAGCAGCTTAGGGACCGGGACTACTAATGAAAAACTGTTTTTT
once,15,TRBJ2-7,TRBV28,NA,CASSLGGAQTYEQYF,TGTGCCAGCAGCCTAGGGGGGGCCCAAACCTACGAGCAGTACTTC
NA,16,TRBJ2-5,TRBV5-1,TRBD2,CASSRTSGGNQETQYF,TGCGCCAGCAGCCGGACTAGCGGGGGGAACCAAGAGACCCAGTACTTC
NA,14,TRBJ1-2,TRBV19,TRBD1,CASKTGWPNYGYTF,TGTGCCAGTAAGACAGGGTGGCCTAACTATGGCTACACCTTC
NA,13,TRBJ2-7,TRBV14,NA,CASSQVPGLEQYF,TGTGCCAGCAGCCAAGTACCGGGTCTCGAGCAGTACTTC
NA,13,TRBJ1-2,TRBV11-2,TRBD1,CASSFPQGRGYTF,TGTGCCAGCAGCTTTCCACAGGGGCGCGGCTACACCTTC
NA,16,TRBJ2-1,TRBV6-1,TRBD2,CASSARTSGRQGEQFF,TGTGCCAGCAGTGCTCGGACTAGCGGGAGGCAAGGTGAGCAGTTCTTC
NA,15,TRBJ1-2,TRBV4-2,NA,CASSQGQASTGGYTF,TGTGCCAGCAGCCAAGGTCAGGCATCCACGGGAGGCTACACCTTC
NA,16,TRBJ2-3,TRBV5-6,TRBD2,CASSGGTSGRPDTQYF,TGTGCCAGCAGCGGCGGGACTAGCGGGAGACCGGATACGCAGTATTTT
NA,13,TRBJ1-1,TRBV6-5,TRBD1,CASNRGSGTEAFF,TGTGCCAGCAACAGGGGGAGTGGCACTGAAGCTTTCTTT
once,15,TRBJ2-7,TRBV30,TRBD1,CAWSVGTGNDYEQYF,TGTGCCTGGAGTGTCGGGACAGGGAACGATTACGAGCAGTACTTC
few,13,TRBJ1-4,TRBV2,TRBD1,CASRGQGWEKLFF,TGTGCCAGCAGGGGACAGGGATGGGAGAAACTGTTTTTT
NA,16,TRBJ2-1,TRBV7-9,TRBD2,CASSLVRLAGGNEQFF,TGTGCCAGCAGCTTAGTCCGACTAGCGGGAGGCAATGAGCAGTTCTTC
NA,15,TRBJ2-1,TRBV2,TRBD1,CASRAGQGLEGEQFF,TGTGCCAGCAGGGCGGGACAGGGACTCGAGGGTGAGCAGTTCTTC
NA,13,TRBJ1-1,TRBV11-2,NA,CASSSRQDTEAFF,TGTGCCAGCAGCTCTAGGCAAGACACTGAAGCTTTCTTT
NA,13,TRBJ1-2,TRBV27,NA,CASSLEGEGGYTF,TGTGCCAGCAGTTTAGAGGGGGAGGGTGGCTACACCTTC
NA,13,TRBJ2-3,TRBV30,NA,CAWSGEVRDTQYF,TGTGCCTGGAGTGGGGAGGTGAGAGATACGCAGTATTTT
few,13,TRBJ2-7,TRBV2,TRBD1,CASRDRDSYEQYF,TGTGCCAGCCGGGACAGGGACTCCTACGAGCAGTACTTC
once,14,TRBJ2-7,TRBV2,TRBD1,CASSGTGDVYEQYF,TGTGCCAGCAGCGGGACAGGGGACGTCTACGAGCAGTACTTC
NA,13,TRBJ2-7,TRBV9,NA,CASSPRGSYEQYF,TGTGCCAGCAGCCCCCGGGGCTCCTACGAGCAGTACTTC
NA,14,TRBJ2-7,TRBV5-1,TRBD1,CASSSTTGGYEQYF,TGCGCCAGCAGCTCGACGACAGGGGGCTACGAGCAGTACTTC
NA,15,TRBJ1-5,TRBV6-4,NA,CASSDDRLGDQPQHF,TGTGCCAGCAGTGACGACAGGCTCGGGGATCAGCCCCAGCATTTT
NA,15,TRBJ1-4,TRBV7-9,TRBD1,CASSPWTGDNEKLFF,TGTGCCAGCAGCCCTTGGACAGGGGATAATGAAAAACTGTTTTTT
once,15,TRBJ1-6,TRBV11-1,NA,CASSSKGLQNSPLHF,TGTGCCAGCAGCTCTAAGGGACTGCAGAATTCACCCCTCCACTTT
NA,13,TRBJ2-7,TRBV5-8,NA,CASSSYQGYEQYF,TGTGCCAGCAGCTCTTACCAGGGGTACGAGCAGTACTTC
NA,15,TRBJ1-1,TRBV12-5,NA,CASGFGQGIITEAFF,TGTGCTAGTGGTTTTGGGCAGGGGATCATCACTGAAGCTTTCTTT
NA,14,TRBJ2-1,TRBV28,NA,CASSLGDEYNEQFF,TGTGCCAGCAGTTTAGGAGACGAGTACAATGAGCAGTTCTTC
NA,15,TRBJ2-3,TRBV4-1,TRBD1,CASSPHGQATDTQYF,TGCGCCAGCAGCCCACACGGACAGGCCACAGATACGCAGTATTTT